This TCR beta chain derives from a study of T cell responses to AZD1222 COVID-19 vaccine. Whole-study context: Timing groups of about 4 and about 12 weeks for second doses were pooled.

The CDR3 extends over 14 amino acids. Germline values: CDR1 LGHDT, CDR2 YNNKEL (reference sequence). The ends lost 4 bases at V and 4 bases at J; junction bases unmatched: 5. With respect to this clone: Its antigen is still unknown.

The assay was immunoSEQ multiplex PCR, and TCRdb's table has in-frame clones only and misses some. The data contain around 100,000 clones, about 90% of them singletons. Findings and limits, study-wide: Reportedly, close to half of spike-specific TCRs are directed against unmutated variant regions.

The V gene is TRBV3-1 (or the pseudogene TRBV3-2), the J gene TRBJ2-5, with TRBD1 matching 8 bases. This specimen was peripheral blood, taken on day 0 of AZD1222 vaccination. The sequence derives from an adult in good health. The CDR3 nucleotides read TGTGCCAGCAGCCGACAGGGGACGGTAGAGACCCAGTACTTC. Translating gives CASSRQGTVETQYF.